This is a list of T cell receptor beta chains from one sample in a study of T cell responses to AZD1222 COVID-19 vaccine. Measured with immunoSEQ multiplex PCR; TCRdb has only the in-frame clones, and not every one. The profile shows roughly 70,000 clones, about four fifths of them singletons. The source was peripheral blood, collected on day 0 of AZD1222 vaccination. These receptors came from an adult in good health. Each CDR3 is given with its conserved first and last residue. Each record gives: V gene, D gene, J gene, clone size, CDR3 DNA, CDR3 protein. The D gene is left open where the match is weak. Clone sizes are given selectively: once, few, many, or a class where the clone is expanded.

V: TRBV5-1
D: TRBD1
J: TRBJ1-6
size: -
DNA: TGCGCCAGCAGAATGGGACAGGGGGAACATTCACCCCTCCACTTT
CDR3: CASRMGQGEHSPLHF

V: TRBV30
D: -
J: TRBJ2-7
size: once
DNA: TGTGCCTGGACTACTAGCGGGACAGGGAGAATCAGGCAGTACTTC
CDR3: CAWTTSGTGRIRQYF

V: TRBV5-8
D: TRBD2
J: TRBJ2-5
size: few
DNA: TGTGCCAGCAGTCGAGGACTAGCGGGGGCCCTCCAGGAGACCCAGTACTTC
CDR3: CASSRGLAGALQETQYF

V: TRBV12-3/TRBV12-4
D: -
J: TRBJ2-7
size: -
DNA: TGTGCCAGCAGTCCCGCCTACGAGCAGTACTTC
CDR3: CASSPAYEQYF

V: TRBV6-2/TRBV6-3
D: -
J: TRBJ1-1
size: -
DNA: TGTGCCAGCAGTGGGGGGGAATACACTGAAGCTTTCTTT
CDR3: CASSGGEYTEAFF

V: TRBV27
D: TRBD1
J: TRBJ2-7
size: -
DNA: TGTGCCAGCAGTTACGGACAGGGACCCTACGAGCAGTACTTC
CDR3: CASSYGQGPYEQYF

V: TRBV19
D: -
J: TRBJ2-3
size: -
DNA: TGTGCCAGTAGCCCCCCAAGTGGGCGGGGAAACACAGATACGCAGTATTTT
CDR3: CASSPPSGRGNTDTQYF

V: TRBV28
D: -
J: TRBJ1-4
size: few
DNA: TGTGCCAGCAGTTTCTCAGGGACTGAAAAACTGTTTTTT
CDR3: CASSFSGTEKLFF

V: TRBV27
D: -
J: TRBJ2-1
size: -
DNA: TGTGCCAGCAGTTTATCGGGGTCCTCGGGGGACAATGAGCAGTTCTTC
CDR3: CASSLSGSSGDNEQFF

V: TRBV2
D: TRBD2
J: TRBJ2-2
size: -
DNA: TGTGCCAGCAGCTTAAGCGGGGGGGGAACCGGGGAGCTGTTTTTT
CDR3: CASSLSGGGTGELFF

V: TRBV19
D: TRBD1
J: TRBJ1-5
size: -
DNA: TGTGCCAGTAGTATGGGACAGGGAGGCCAGCCCCAGCATTTT
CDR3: CASSMGQGGQPQHF

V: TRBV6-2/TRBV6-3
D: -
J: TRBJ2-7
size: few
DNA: TGTGCCAGCAGTTCCGGGCAACGACCCTACGAGCAGTACTTC
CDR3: CASSSGQRPYEQYF

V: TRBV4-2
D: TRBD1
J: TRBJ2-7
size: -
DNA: TGTGCCAGCAGCCAATCCGGGACAGGCCCGATCTACGAGCAGTACTTC
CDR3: CASSQSGTGPIYEQYF

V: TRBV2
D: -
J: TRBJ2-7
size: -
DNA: TGTGCCAGCAGTAGGGATCGATCCTACGAGCAGTACTTC
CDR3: CASSRDRSYEQYF

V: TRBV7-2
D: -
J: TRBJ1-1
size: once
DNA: TGTGCCAGCAGCTTAACCAAGAGGACTGAAGCTTTCTTT
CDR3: CASSLTKRTEAFF

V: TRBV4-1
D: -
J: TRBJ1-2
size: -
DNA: TGCGCCAGCAGCCAAGAAGGGGGTCCTAACTATGGCTACACCTTC
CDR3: CASSQEGGPNYGYTF

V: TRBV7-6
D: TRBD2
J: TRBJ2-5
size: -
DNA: TGTGCCAGCAGCCCGGGACTAGCGGGACCCGCTCAAGAGACCCAGTACTTC
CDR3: CASSPGLAGPAQETQYF

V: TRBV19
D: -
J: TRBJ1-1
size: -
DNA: TGTGCCAGTAGTAAAATTGGGGCGCCTGAAGCTTTCTTT
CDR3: CASSKIGAPEAFF

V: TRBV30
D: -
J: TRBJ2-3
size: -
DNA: TGTGCCTGGAGTGTGGTTTCCGATACGCAGTATTTT
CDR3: CAWSVVSDTQYF

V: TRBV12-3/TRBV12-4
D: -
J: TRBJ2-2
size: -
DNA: TGTGCCAGCAATCCAGGCACCGGGGAGCTGTTTTTT
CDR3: CASNPGTGELFF

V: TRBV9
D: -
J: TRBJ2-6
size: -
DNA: TGTGCCAGCAGCGCCGCAGGGTCCGGGGCCAACGTCCTGACTTTC
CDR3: CASSAAGSGANVLTF

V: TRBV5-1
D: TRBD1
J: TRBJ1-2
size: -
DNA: TGCGCCAGCAGCTCTGGGACAGGGGAAAATGGCTACACCTTC
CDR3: CASSSGTGENGYTF

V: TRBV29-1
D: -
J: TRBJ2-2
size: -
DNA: TGCAGCGTTTGGGGGAGCACCGGGGAGCTGTTTTTT
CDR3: CSVWGSTGELFF

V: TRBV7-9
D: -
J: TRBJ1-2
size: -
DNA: TGTGCCAGCAGCGTGGACGGCTTCTATGGCTACACCTTC
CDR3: CASSVDGFYGYTF

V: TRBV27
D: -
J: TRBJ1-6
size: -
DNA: TGTGCCAGCAGTTTCTCGGCAGGCGCTAATTCACCCCTCCACTTT
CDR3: CASSFSAGANSPLHF

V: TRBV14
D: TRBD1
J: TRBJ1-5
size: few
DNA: TGTGCCAGCAGCCAAGGACAGGGGTTTGATCAGCCCCAGCATTTT
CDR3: CASSQGQGFDQPQHF

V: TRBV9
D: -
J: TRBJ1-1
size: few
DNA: TGTGCCAGCAGCGTAGAGGAGGTGAGAACTGAAGCTTTCTTT
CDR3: CASSVEEVRTEAFF

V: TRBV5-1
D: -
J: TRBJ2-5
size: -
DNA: TGCGCCAGCAGCTTGATAGGGACGGATAAAGAAGAGACCCAGTACTTC
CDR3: CASSLIGTDKEETQYF

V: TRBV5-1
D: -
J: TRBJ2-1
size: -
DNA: TGCGCCAGCAGCTTGGAAGGGTCCCCATACAATGAGCAGTTCTTC
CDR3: CASSLEGSPYNEQFF

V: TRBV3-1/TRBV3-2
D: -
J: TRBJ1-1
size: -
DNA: TGTGCCAGCAGCCGAACAGAAGGAGGTGAAGCTTTCTTT
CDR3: CASSRTEGGEAFF

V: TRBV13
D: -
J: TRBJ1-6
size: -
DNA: TGTGCCAGCAGCCCCGCGGGGGGAGGACCCCTCCACTTT
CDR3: CASSPAGGGPLHF

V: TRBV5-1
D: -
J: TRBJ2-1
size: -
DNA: TGCGCCAGCAGCCAACAGATTGGACAAGACAATGAGCAGTTCTTC
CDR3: CASSQQIGQDNEQFF

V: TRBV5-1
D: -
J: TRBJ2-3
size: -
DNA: TGCGCCAGCAGCGCACGGGGACCAATCCCTAGCACAGATACGCAGTATTTT
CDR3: CASSARGPIPSTDTQYF

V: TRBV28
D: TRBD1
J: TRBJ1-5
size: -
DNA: TGTGCCAGCAGCACCGCCGGGACAGCTTATAGCAATCAGCCCCAGCATTTT
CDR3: CASSTAGTAYSNQPQHF

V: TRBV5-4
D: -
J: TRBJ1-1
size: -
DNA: TGTGCCAGCAGCTTAAACAGGAACACTGAAGCTTTCTTT
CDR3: CASSLNRNTEAFF

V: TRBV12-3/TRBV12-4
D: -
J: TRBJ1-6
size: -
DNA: TGTGCCAGCAGTTTGACTGGAGATTCACCCCTCCACTTT
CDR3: CASSLTGDSPLHF

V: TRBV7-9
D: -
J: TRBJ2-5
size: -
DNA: TGTGCCAGCAGCCCCGGAGGGAGCGGAAACCTCCAAGAGACCCAGTACTTC
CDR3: CASSPGGSGNLQETQYF

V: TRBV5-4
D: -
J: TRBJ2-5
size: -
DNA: TGTGCCAGCAGCTATTTCCAAGAGACCCAGTACTTC
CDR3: CASSYFQETQYF

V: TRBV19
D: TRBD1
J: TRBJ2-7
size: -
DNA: TGTGCCAGTAGTACGCTTTTGGGGACAGGCTCCTACGAGCAGTACTTC
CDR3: CASSTLLGTGSYEQYF

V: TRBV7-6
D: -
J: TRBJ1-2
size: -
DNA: TGTGCCAGCAGCCCCACCGGAACCCCAAACTATGGCTACACCTTC
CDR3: CASSPTGTPNYGYTF

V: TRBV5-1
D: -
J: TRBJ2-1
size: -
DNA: TGCGCCAGCAGCGAAACTAGATCCTATGAGCAGTTCTTC
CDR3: CASSETRSYEQFF

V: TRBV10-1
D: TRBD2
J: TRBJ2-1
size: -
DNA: TGCGCCAGCAGTGAATTAGCGGGGGGCGATGAGCAGTTCTTC
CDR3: CASSELAGGDEQFF

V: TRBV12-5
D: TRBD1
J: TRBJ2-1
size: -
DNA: TGTGCTAGTGGTTTGGCACAGGGGGCGTACAATGAGCAGTTCTTC
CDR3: CASGLAQGAYNEQFF

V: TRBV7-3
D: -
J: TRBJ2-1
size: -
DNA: TGTGCCAGCAGCTTATTGGGGGGGCCTGCGGGTGAGCAGTTCTTC
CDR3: CASSLLGGPAGEQFF

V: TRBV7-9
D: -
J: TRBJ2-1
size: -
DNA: TGTGCCAGCAGCAACGGGCCGATAGCGACCAATGAGCAGTTCTTC
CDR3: CASSNGPIATNEQFF

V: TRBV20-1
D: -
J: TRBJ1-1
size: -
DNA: TGCAGTGCTATAATGAACACTGAAGCTTTCTTT
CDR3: CSAIMNTEAFF

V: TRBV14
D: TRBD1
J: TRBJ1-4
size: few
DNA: TGTGCCAGCAGCGCGAGGACCGGGACAGGGAATGAAAAACTGTTTTTT
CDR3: CASSARTGTGNEKLFF

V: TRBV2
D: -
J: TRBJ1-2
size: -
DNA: TGTGCCAGCAGTCCACGGGACGCCTATGGCTACACCTTC
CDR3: CASSPRDAYGYTF

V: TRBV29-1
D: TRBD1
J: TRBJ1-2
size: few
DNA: TGCAGCGTTGTAGACAGGGATGGCTACACCTTC
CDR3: CSVVDRDGYTF

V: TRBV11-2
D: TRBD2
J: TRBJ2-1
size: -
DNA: TGTGCCAGCAGCCTATTCGGGACTAGCGGGGGGAGTGAGCAGTTCTTC
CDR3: CASSLFGTSGGSEQFF

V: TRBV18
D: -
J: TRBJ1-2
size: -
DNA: TGTGCCAGCTCACCGCGGACGCCGCCCGATGGCTACACCTTC
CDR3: CASSPRTPPDGYTF

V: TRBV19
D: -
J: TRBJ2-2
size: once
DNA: TGTGCCAGTAGTCTGGACACCGGGGAGCTGTTTTTT
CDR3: CASSLDTGELFF